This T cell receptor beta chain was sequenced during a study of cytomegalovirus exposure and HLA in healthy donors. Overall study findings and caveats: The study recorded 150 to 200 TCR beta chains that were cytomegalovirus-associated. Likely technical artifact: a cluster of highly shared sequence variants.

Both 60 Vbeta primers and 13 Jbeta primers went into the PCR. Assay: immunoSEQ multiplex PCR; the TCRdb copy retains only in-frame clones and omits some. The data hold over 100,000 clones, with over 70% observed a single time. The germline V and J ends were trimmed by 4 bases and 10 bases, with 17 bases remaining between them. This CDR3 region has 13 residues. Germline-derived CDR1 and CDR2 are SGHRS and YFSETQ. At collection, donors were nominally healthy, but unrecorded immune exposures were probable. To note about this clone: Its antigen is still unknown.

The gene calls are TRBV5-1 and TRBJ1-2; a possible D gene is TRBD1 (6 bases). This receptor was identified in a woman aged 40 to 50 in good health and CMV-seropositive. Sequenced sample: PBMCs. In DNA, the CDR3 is TGCGCCAGCAGCGATCCGTCGGACAGCTACTACACCTTC. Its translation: CASSDPSDSYYTF.